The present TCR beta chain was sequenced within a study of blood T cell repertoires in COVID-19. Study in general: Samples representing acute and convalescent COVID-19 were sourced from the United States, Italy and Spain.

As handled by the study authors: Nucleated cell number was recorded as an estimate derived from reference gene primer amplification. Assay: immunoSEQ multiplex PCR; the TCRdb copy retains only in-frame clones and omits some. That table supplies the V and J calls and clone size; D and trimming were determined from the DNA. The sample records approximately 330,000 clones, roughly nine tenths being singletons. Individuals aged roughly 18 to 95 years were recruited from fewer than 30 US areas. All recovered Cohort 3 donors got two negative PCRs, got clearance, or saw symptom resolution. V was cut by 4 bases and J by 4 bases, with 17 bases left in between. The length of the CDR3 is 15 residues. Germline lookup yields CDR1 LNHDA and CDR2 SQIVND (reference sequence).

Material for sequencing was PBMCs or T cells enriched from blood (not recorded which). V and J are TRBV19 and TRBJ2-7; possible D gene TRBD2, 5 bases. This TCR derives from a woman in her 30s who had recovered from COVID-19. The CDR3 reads CASSRSSLGRYEQYF. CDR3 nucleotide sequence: TGTGCCAGTAGTAGGTCTAGCCTAGGACGTTACGAGCAGTACTTC.